These 4 T cell receptor beta chains were all obtained from the same sample, sequenced in a study of T cells after yellow fever vaccination. TCRdb re-derived calls from the 5' RACE reads in MiXCR, one entry per CDR3 protein. The sample lists fewer than 650,000 distinct CDR3 sequences, less than 25% occurring once. The sample here was PBMCs, taken approximately 20 days after the first yellow fever vaccination. The receptors here all came from a young man who received the YFV17D yellow fever vaccine.

This clonotype appeared a few times. V is TRBV5-4 and J is TRBJ2-7, with 7 positions matching TRBD1. V was pared by 4 bases and J by 6 bases, with 13 bases of the junction left unmatched. The germline CDR1 and CDR2 sequences are SGHNT and YYREEE (reference sequence). The length of the CDR3 is 15 residues. In DNA form, the CDR3 reads TGTGCCAGCAGCCCCAGACAGGGTTTCGTTGGCGAGCAGTACTTC. Residues: CASSPRQGFVGEQYF.

This clonotype was seen only a few times. The chain couples TRBV7-2 to TRBJ1-5; 8 bases align to TRBD1. Unmatched junction bases numbered 6, after V lost 6 bases and J lost 2 bases. CDR3 length: 15 amino acids. Germline V gene lookup returns CDR1 SGHTA and CDR2 FQGNSA. The CDR3: CASRPTGVGNQPQHF. Written as DNA, the CDR3 is TGTGCCAGCAGGCCGACAGGGGTTGGCAATCAGCCCCAGCATTTT.

This clonotype was picked up a small number of times. The chain links TRBV11-1 to TRBJ2-1; 11 positions match TRBD2. V lost 5 bases to trimming and J lost 8 bases; unmatched junction nucleotides: 17. Germline V lookup: CDR1 SGHAT, CDR2 FQDESV (reference sequence). The CDR3 is 18 residues long. The CDR3 spells CASSQNGILAGARDEQFF. The CDR3 coding sequence is TGTGCCAGCAGCCAAAACGGCATACTAGCGGGGGCCCGAGATGAGCAGTTCTTC.

The chain uses TRBV5-1 and TRBJ2-5, with D tentatively TRBD1 or TRBD2 (5 bases each). CDR1 SGHRS and CDR2 YFSETQ come from the germline V gene. The length of the CDR3 is 15 residues. The ends were cut back, 3 bases at V and 1 base at J, with 13 bases in the middle. The chain's CDR3 is CASSSGPDRQETQYF. Written as DNA, the CDR3 is TGCGCCAGCAGCTCGGGACCCGACCGCCAAGAGACCCAGTACTTC. Complete variable domain (other parts from reference TRBV5-1 and TRBJ2-5): KAGVTQTPRYLIKTRGQQVTLSCSPISGHRSVSWYQQTPGQGLQFLFEYFSETQRNKGNFPGRFSGRQFSNSRSEMNVSTLELGDSALYLCASSSGPDRQETQYFGPGTRLLVL.